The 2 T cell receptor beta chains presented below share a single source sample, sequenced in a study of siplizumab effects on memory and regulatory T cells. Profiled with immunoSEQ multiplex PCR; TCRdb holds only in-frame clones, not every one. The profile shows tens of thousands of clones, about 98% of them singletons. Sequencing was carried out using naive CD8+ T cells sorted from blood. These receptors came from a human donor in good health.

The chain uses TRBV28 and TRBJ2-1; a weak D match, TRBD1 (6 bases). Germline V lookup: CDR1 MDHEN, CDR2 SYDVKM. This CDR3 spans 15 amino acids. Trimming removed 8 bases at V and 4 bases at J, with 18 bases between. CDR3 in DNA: TGTGCCAGCTACACTCAGGGGAACCGATACAATGAGCAGTTCTTC. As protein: CASYTQGNRYNEQFF.

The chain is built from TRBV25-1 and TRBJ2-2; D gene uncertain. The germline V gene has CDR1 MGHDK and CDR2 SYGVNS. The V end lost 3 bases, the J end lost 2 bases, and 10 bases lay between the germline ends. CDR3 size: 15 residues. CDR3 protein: CASSEDRPNTGELFF. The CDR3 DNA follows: TGTGCCAGCAGTGAGGACCGACCTAACACCGGGGAGCTGTTTTTT.